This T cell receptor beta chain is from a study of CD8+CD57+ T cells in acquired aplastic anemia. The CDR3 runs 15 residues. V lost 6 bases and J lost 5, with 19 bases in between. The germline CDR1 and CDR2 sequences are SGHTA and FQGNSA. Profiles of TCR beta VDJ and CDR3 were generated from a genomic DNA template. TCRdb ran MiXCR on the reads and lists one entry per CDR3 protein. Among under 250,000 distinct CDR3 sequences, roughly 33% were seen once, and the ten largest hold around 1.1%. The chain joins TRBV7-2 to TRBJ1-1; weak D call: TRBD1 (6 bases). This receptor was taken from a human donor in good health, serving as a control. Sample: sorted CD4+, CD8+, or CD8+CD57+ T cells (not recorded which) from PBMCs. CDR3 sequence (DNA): TGTGCCAGCAGTTCAAACAGGGTAGCGCGGACTGAAGCTTTCTTT. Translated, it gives CASSSNRVARTEAFF.